The entry below gives a single T cell receptor beta chain sequence along with its context. These data belong to a study of blood T cell repertoires in COVID-19. Study-level information: PBMCs, B-cell-depleted T cells, or T cells were the source of the cDNA or gDNA that made up the material.

Clones were sequenced by immunoSEQ multiplex PCR, and TCRdb holds only the in-frame ones, with some missing. The data contain around 68,000 clones, 80% to 90% of them singletons. The source is a man over 45 with active COVID-19. Sequenced: peripheral blood.

The CDR3 sequence: CASSFRLAGGEQFF. As DNA, the CDR3 is TGTGCCAGCAGTTTCAGACTAGCGGGGGGGGAGCAGTTCTTC. V and J are TRBV6-5 and TRBJ2-1; TRBD2 matches at 14 bases. The CDR3 spans 14 residues. Germline CDR1 reads MNHEY; CDR2 reads SVGAGI. Losses at the gene ends were 4 bases for V and 10 bases for J; bases not matched to a gene: 3.